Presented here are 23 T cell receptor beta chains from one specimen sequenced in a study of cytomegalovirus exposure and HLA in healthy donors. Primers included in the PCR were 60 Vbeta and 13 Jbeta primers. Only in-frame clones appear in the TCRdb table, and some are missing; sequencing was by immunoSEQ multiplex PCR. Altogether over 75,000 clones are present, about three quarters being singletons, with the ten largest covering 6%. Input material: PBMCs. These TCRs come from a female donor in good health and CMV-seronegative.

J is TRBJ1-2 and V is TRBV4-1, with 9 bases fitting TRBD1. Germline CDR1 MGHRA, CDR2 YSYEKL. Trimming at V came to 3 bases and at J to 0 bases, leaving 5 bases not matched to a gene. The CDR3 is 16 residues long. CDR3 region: CASSHTDRGANYGYTF. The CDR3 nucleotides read TGCGCCAGCAGCCACACGGACAGGGGAGCTAACTATGGCTACACCTTC.

The CDR3 DNA reads TGTGCCAGTAGTATAGGGGGGCTGGGCCTCTACCAAGAGACCCAGTACTTC. Translation: CASSIGGLGLYQETQYF. The chain is built from TRBV19 and TRBJ2-5, with D possibly matching TRBD1 (6 bases). Germline lookup yields CDR1 LNHDA and CDR2 SQIVND (reference sequence). V was pared by 1 base and J by 0 bases, with 15 bases between. This CDR3 is 17 amino acids long. The full variable domain, with the rest looked up from reference TRBV19 and TRBJ2-5, is DGGITQSPKYLFRKEGQNVTLSCEQNLNHDAMYWYRQDPGQGLRLIYYSQIVNDFQKGDIAEGYSVSREKKESFPLTVTSAQKNPTAFYLCASSIGGLGLYQETQYFGPGTRLLVL.

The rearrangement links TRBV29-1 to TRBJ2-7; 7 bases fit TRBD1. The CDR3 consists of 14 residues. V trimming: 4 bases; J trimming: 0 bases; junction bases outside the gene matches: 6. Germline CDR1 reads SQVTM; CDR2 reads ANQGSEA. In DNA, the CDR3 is TGCAGCGTTGCAGGGGCAGGGGGCTCCTACGAGCAGTACTTC. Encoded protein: CSVAGAGGSYEQYF.

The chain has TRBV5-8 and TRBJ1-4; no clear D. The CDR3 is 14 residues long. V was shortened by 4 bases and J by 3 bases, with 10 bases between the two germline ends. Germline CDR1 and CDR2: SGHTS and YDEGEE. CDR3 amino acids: CASSARVSNEKLFF. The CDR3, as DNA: TGTGCCAGCAGCGCCCGGGTTTCTAATGAAAAACTGTTTTTT.

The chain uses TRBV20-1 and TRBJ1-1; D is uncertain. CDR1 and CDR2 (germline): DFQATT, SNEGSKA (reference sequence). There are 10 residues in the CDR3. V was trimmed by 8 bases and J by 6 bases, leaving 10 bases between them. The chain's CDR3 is CSPGGPEAFF. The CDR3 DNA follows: TGCAGTCCCGGCGGGCCTGAAGCTTTCTTT.

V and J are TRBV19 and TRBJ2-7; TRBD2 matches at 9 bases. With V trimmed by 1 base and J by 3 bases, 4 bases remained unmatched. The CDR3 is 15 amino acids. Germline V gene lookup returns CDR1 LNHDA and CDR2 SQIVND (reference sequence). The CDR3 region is CASSIVDSGSYEQYF. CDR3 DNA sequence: TGTGCCAGTAGTATAGTGGATAGCGGGAGCTACGAGCAGTACTTC. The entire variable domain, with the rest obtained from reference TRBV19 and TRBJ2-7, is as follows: DGGITQSPKYLFRKEGQNVTLSCEQNLNHDAMYWYRQDPGQGLRLIYYSQIVNDFQKGDIAEGYSVSREKKESFPLTVTSAQKNPTAFYLCASSIVDSGSYEQYFGPGTRLTVT.

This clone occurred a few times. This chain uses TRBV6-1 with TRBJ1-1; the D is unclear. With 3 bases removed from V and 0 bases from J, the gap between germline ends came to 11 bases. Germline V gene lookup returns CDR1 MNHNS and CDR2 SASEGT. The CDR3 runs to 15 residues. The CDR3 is CASSEAGSLNTEAFF. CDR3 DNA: TGTGCCAGCAGTGAGGCGGGCAGCTTGAACACTGAAGCTTTCTTT.

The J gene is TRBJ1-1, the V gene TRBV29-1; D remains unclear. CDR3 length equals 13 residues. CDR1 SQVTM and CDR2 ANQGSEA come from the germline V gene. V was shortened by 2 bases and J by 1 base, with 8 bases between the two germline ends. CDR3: CSVERNRNTEAFF. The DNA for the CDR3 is TGCAGCGTTGAACGGAACAGGAACACTGAAGCTTTCTTT.

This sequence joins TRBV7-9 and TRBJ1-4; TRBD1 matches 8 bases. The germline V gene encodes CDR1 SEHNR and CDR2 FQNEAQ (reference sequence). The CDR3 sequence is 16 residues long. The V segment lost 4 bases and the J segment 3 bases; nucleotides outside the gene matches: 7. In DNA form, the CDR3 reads TGTGCCAGCAGCTCCGGACAGGGTAGGGCTAATGAAAAACTGTTTTTT. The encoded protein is CASSSGQGRANEKLFF.

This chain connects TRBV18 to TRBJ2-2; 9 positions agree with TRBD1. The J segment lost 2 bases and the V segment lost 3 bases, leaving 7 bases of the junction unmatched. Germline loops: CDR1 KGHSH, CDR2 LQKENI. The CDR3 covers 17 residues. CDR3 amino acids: CASSPGDRAANTGELFF. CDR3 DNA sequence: TGTGCCAGCTCACCGGGGGACAGGGCGGCTAACACCGGGGAGCTGTTTTTT.

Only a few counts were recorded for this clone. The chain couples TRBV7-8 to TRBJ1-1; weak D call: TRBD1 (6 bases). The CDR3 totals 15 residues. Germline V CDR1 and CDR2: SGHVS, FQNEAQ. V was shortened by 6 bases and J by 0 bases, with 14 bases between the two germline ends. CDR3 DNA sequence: TGTGCCAGCAGAAGGGGGGGTACAATGAACACTGAAGCTTTCTTT. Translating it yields CASRRGGTMNTEAFF.

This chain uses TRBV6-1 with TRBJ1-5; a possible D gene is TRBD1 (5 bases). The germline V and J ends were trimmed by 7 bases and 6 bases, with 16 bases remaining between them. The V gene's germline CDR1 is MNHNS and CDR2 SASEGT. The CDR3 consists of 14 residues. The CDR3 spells CASNPEVQGQPQHF. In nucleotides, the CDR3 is TGTGCCAGCAATCCTGAGGTTCAGGGTCAGCCCCAGCATTTT.

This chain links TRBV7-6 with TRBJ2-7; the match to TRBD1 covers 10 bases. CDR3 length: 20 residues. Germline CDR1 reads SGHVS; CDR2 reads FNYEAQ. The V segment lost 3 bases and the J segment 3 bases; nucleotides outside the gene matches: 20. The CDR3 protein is CASSFIPSLHWGQGIYEQYF. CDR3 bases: TGTGCCAGCAGCTTCATCCCCTCCCTCCACTGGGGACAGGGGATCTACGAGCAGTACTTC. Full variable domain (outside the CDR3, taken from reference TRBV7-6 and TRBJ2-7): GAGVSQSPRYKVTKRGQDVALRCDPISGHVSLYWYRQALGQGPEFLTYFNYEAQQDKSGLPNDRFSAERPEGSISTLTIQRTEQRDSAMYRCASSFIPSLHWGQGIYEQYFGPGTRLTVT.

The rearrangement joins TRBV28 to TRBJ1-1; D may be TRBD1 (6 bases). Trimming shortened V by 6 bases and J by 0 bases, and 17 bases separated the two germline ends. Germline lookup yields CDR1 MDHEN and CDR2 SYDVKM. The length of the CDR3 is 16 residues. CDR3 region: CASRKGGLGMNTEAFF. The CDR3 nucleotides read TGTGCCAGCAGGAAAGGGGGTCTTGGGATGAACACTGAAGCTTTCTTT.

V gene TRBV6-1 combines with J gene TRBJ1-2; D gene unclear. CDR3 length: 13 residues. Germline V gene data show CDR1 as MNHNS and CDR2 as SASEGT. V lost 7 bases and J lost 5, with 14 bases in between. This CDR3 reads CASIGVSDYGYTF. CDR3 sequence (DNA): TGTGCCAGCATCGGAGTATCGGATTATGGCTACACCTTC.

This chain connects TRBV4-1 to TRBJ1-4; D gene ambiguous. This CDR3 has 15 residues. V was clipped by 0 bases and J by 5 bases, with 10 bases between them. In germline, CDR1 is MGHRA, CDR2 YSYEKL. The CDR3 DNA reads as TGCGCCAGCAGCCAAGATATGGGAGGAAATGAAAAACTGTTTTTT. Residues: CASSQDMGGNEKLFF.

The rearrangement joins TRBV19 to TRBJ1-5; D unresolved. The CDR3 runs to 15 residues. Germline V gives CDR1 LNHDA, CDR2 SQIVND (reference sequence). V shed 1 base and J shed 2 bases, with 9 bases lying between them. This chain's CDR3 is CASSIVRGGNQPQHF. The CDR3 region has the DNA TGTGCCAGTAGTATAGTCCGGGGTGGCAATCAGCCCCAGCATTTT.

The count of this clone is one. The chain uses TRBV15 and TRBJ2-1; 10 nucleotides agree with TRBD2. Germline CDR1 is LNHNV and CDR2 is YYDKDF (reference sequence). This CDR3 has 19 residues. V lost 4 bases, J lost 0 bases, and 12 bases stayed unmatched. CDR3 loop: CATSTFTPSGGASYNEQFF. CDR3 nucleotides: TGTGCCACCAGCACATTTACTCCCAGCGGGGGGGCCTCCTACAATGAGCAGTTCTTC. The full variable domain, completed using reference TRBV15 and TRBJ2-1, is DAMVIQNPRYQVTQFGKPVTLSCSQTLNHNVMYWYQQKSSQAPKLLFHYYDKDFNNEADTPDNFQSRRPNTSFCFLDIRSPGLGDTAMYLCATSTFTPSGGASYNEQFFGPGTRLTVL.

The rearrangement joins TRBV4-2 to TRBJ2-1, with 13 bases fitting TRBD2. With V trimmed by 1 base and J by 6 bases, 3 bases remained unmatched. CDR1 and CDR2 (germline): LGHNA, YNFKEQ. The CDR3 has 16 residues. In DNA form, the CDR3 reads TGTGCCAGCAGCCAAGTGACTAGCGGGGGGCCCAATGAGCAGTTCTTC. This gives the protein CASSQVTSGGPNEQFF.

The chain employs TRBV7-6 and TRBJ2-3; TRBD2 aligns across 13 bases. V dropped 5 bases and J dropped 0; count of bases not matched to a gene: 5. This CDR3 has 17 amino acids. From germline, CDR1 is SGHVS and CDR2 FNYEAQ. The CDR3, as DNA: TGTGCCAGCAGCCTCGGGACTAGCGGGGTTAGCACAGATACGCAGTATTTT. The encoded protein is CASSLGTSGVSTDTQYF.

The CDR3 nucleotides read TGTGCCAGCGCGACAGGATACAATGAGCAGTTCTTC. This encodes CASATGYNEQFF. The chain is built from TRBV15 and TRBJ2-1, with TRBD1 as a possible D gene (6 bases). With 10 bases removed from V and 4 bases from J, the gap between germline ends came to 11 bases. CDR3 size: 12 residues. Germline V gene data show CDR1 as LNHNV and CDR2 as YYDKDF (reference sequence). The full variable domain, completed using reference TRBV15 and TRBJ2-1, is DAMVIQNPRYQVTQFGKPVTLSCSQTLNHNVMYWYQQKSSQAPKLLFHYYDKDFNNEADTPDNFQSRRPNTSFCFLDIRSPGLGDTAMYLCASATGYNEQFFGPGTRLTVL.

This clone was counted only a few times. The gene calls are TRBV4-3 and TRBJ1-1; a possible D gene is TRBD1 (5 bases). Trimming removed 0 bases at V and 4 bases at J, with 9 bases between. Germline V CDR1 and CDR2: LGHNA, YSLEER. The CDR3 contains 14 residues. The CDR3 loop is CASSQDRASTEAFF. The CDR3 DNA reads TGCGCCAGCAGCCAAGACAGGGCGAGCACTGAAGCTTTCTTT.

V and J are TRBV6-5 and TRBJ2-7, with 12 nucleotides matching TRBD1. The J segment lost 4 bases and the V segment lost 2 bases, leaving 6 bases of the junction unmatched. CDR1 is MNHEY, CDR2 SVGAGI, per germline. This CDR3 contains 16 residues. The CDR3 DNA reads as TGTGCCAGCAGTTACGCACCGGGACAGGGGGCTTACGAGCAGTACTTC. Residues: CASSYAPGQGAYEQYF.